A single sample is the source of the 8 T cell receptor beta chains below, sequenced in a study of cytomegalovirus exposure and HLA in healthy donors. The PCR contained 60 Vbeta and 13 Jbeta primers. Data came from immunoSEQ multiplex PCR; TCRdb stores just in-frame clones and leaves some out. The table includes 95,000 to 110,000 clones, roughly 79% detected once. Sequenced input: PBMCs. These receptors all stem from a man aged 55 to 70 in good health and CMV-seropositive.

The chain joins TRBV6-1 to TRBJ2-2; 7 bases map to TRBD2. The V gene end was trimmed by 5 bases and the J gene end by 6 bases; junction bases not matched to a gene: 3. This CDR3 comprises 13 residues. The germline gives CDR1 MNHNS, CDR2 SASEGT. The CDR3 sequence is CASSRGGAGELFF. CDR3 nucleotides: TGTGCCAGCAGTCGTGGGGGGGCCGGGGAGCTGTTTTTT.

This clone was seen more than once but under ten times. This sequence joins TRBV6-5 and TRBJ1-1; D not certain. This CDR3 is 14 amino acids long. CDR1 is MNHEY, CDR2 SVGAGI, per germline. V gave up 11 bases and J gave up 1 base, with 17 bases separating them. CDR3 nucleotide sequence: TGTGCCGTAGCCGGTGCTCTGGGGAACACTGAAGCTTTCTTT. Amino acids: CAVAGALGNTEAFF.

This clone was detected only once. The chain carries TRBV7-9 and TRBJ2-7; tentative D call: TRBD2 (5 bases). CDR1 and CDR2 from the germline V gene are SEHNR and FQNEAQ (reference sequence). V lost 2 bases and J lost 0, with 8 bases in between. There are 14 residues in the CDR3. CDR3 loop: CASSLQRISYEQYF. The CDR3 region has the DNA TGTGCCAGCAGCTTACAGCGGATCTCCTACGAGCAGTACTTC.

This chain connects TRBV2 to TRBJ2-7; 10 positions agree with TRBD1. V lost 3 bases, J lost 5 bases, and 13 bases stayed unmatched. Germline V lookup: CDR1 SNHLY, CDR2 FYNNEI. The CDR3 contains 17 residues. The CDR3 sequence: CASSDRASGTGDHEQYF. CDR3 DNA sequence: TGTGCCAGCAGTGATCGGGCTTCCGGGACAGGGGACCACGAGCAGTACTTC.

The CDR3 DNA reads as TGCGCCAGCAGCGTAGGACTGAGTTCCTCCGATCGGGACACCTTC. Protein sequence: CASSVGLSSSDRDTF. V gene TRBV5-1 combines with J gene TRBJ1-2; D call uncertain. Trimming stripped 4 bases from V and 12 bases from J, with 25 bases between. CDR1 and CDR2 (germline): SGHRS, YFSETQ. This CDR3 contains 15 residues.

The chain links TRBV10-3 to TRBJ2-1; a weak D match, TRBD2 (6 bases). In germline, CDR1 is ENHRY, CDR2 SYGVKD. The CDR3 totals 14 residues. V dropped 10 bases and J dropped 5 bases, with 18 bases sitting between them. The CDR3 coding sequence is TGTGCCACTAAAAGTGGGGGGTTCCACAATGAGCAGTTCTTC. It yields the protein CATKSGGFHNEQFF.

The genes are TRBV13 and TRBJ2-7, with TRBD1 identical over 9 bases. This CDR3 has 15 residues. The V gene's germline CDR1 is PRHDT and CDR2 FYEKMQ (reference sequence). After removal of 1 base from V and 0 bases from J, the junction contained 1 base not matched to a gene. DNA for the CDR3: TGTGCCAGCAGCTTAGAGGGACAGGGCTCCTACGAGCAGTACTTC. Translating gives CASSLEGQGSYEQYF.

This clone was seen a few times. The rearrangement links TRBV7-3 to TRBJ1-2; TRBD1 agrees at 8 bases. V shed 4 bases, J shed 2 bases, and the junction held 9 bases outside the gene matches. The CDR3 spans 16 residues. Per germline, CDR1 SGHTA and CDR2 FQGTGA. The CDR3 DNA follows: TGTGCCAGCAGCTCGGGTAGGACAGGGAGGAACTATGGCTACACCTTC. Protein sequence: CASSSGRTGRNYGYTF.